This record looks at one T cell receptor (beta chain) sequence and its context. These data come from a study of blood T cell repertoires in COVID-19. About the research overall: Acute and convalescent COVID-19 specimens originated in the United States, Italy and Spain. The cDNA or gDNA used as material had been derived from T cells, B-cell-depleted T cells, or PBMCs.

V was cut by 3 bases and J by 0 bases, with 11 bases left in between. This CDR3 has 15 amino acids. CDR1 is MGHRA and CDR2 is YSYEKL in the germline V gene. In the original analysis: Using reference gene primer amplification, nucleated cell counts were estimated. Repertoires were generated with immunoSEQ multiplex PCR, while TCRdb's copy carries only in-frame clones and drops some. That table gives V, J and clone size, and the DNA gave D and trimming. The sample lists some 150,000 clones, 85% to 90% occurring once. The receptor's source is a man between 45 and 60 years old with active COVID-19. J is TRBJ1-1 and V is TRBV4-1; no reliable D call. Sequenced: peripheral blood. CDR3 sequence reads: CASSHPGRMNTEAFF. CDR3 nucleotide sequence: TGCGCCAGCAGCCACCCCGGGAGGATGAACACTGAAGCTTTCTTT.